One and the same sample provided the 27 T cell receptor beta chains below, sequenced in a study of human T cells and chemical hapten exposure. TCRdb redid the calling of the RACE reads with MiXCR, one entry per CDR3 protein. The sample holds approximately 110,000 distinct CDR3 sequences, about 10% seen once. The time point: patch test 1, 2 weeks after DPC sensitization. Stated treatment: therapeutic diphenylcyclopropenone sensitization with weekly scalp DPC. The sequencing used whole blood, collected in connection with sensitization to the hapten diphenylcyclopropenone (DPC). Receptors were obtained from a woman between 35 and 50 years old with alopecia areata. Some clones in this sample may be carry-over from other donors' samples.

At least ten counts were recorded for this clonotype. The genes are TRBV30 and TRBJ1-2; a possible D gene is TRBD1 (6 bases). Between the trimmed V and J ends, which lost 2 bases and 4 bases, there was a span of 11 bases. Germline CDR1 reads GTSNPN; CDR2 reads SVGIG (reference sequence). The CDR3 spans 13 residues. DNA of the CDR3: TGTGCCTGGAGTAACAGGGTAGGCTATGGCTACACCTTC. This gives the protein CAWSNRVGYGYTF.

This clonotype came up a few times. This chain links TRBV20-1 with TRBJ2-7; D possibly corresponds to TRBD2 (6 bases). From germline, CDR1 is DFQATT and CDR2 SNEGSKA (reference sequence). The V end was cut by 0 bases, the J end by 0 bases, with 9 bases between. The CDR3 runs 14 residues. The DNA of the CDR3 is TGCAGTGCTAGAGATCTCGGGAGCTCCTACGAGCAGTACTTC. Translating it yields CSARDLGSSYEQYF.

The V call is TRBV19, the J call TRBJ2-1; 8 bases fit TRBD1. Germline trimming cut 3 bases from V and 12 bases from J; bases unmatched to any gene: 10. This CDR3 is 14 amino acids long. CDR1 and CDR2 from the germline V gene are LNHDA and SQIVND (reference sequence). The CDR3, as DNA: TGTGCCAGTAGTATCCTTGCAGGGGGCAGTTTGCAGTTCTTC. Its protein is CASSILAGGSLQFF.

At least ten counts were recorded for this clonotype. J is TRBJ2-1 and V is TRBV7-8; TRBD2 is a possible D gene (5 bases). Per germline, CDR1 SGHVS and CDR2 FQNEAQ. The CDR3 is 15 residues long. Deletions cut 0 bases from V and 12 bases from J, with 18 bases between. The chain's CDR3 is CASSLATRHSRGQFF. The CDR3 DNA follows: TGTGCCAGCAGCTTAGCGACACGACACAGTCGGGGGCAGTTCTTC.

This clonotype was seen only a few times. This rearrangement joins TRBV12-3 or TRBV12-4 to TRBJ1-1, with TRBD1 as a possible D gene (5 bases). V was trimmed by 6 bases and J by 4 bases, leaving 12 bases between them. This CDR3 region has 13 residues. In nucleotides, the CDR3 is TGTGCCAGCAGGAACGGGGCGATCACTGAAGCTTTCTTT. Amino acids: CASRNGAITEAFF.

This clonotype was seen ten or more times. The chain couples TRBV12-3 or TRBV12-4 to TRBJ2-6; D unclear. With 2 bases removed from V and 2 bases from J, the gap between germline ends came to 4 bases. This CDR3 is built from 14 residues. The CDR3 nucleotides read TGTGCCAGCAGTTTAATGGCTGGGGCCAACGTCCTGACTTTC. Translating it yields CASSLMAGANVLTF.

This clonotype was picked up a small number of times. The chain uses TRBV5-5 and TRBJ2-1, with D possibly matching TRBD1 (7 bases). In germline, CDR1 is SGHKS, CDR2 YYEKEE (reference sequence). This CDR3 has 15 residues. Trimming cost V 1 base and J 2 bases, with 10 bases left between them. The CDR3 sequence: CASSLTGEAYNEQFF. The CDR3 DNA reads TGTGCCAGCAGCTTGACAGGGGAGGCCTACAATGAGCAGTTCTTC.

This clonotype was observed many times. The genes are TRBV6-4 and TRBJ2-2, with D possibly matching TRBD1 (7 bases). CDR3 length: 14 residues. Germline V gives CDR1 MRHNA, CDR2 SNTAGT. Deletions cut 2 bases from V and 6 bases from J, with 10 bases between. Here the CDR3 reads CASSDTGEAGELFF. CDR3 in DNA: TGTGCCAGCAGTGACACAGGGGAGGCCGGGGAGCTGTTTTTT.

This clonotype was counted at least ten times. The chain uses TRBV24-1 and TRBJ2-2; D is unclear. Per germline, CDR1 KGHDR and CDR2 SFDVKD. Trimming left V 0 bases short and J 6 bases short, with 10 bases between. The CDR3 is made up of 15 amino acids. In DNA, the CDR3 is TGTGCCACCAGTGATTTGACGGGTTTCCCCGGGGAGCTGTTTTTT. It translates to CATSDLTGFPGELFF.

This clonotype has a single count. The genes are TRBV11-2 and TRBJ1-1, with 8 bases fitting TRBD1. From germline, CDR1 is SGHAT and CDR2 FQNNGV. V lost 6 bases to trimming and J lost 3 bases; unmatched junction nucleotides: 3. The CDR3 is 13 residues long. This CDR3 reads CASRRQGHTEAFF. The CDR3 DNA reads TGTGCCAGCAGGAGACAGGGGCACACTGAAGCTTTCTTT. The variable domain in full, with the rest retrieved from reference TRBV11-2 and TRBJ1-1, is EAGVAQSPRYKIIEKRQSVAFWCNPISGHATLYWYQQILGQGPKLLIQFQNNGVVDDSQLPKDRFSAERLKGVDSTLKIQPAKLEDSAVYLCASRRQGHTEAFFGQGTRLTVV.

This clonotype came up a few times. This chain connects TRBV4-3 to TRBJ2-3; D not resolved. CDR1 is LGHNA, CDR2 YSLEER, per germline. This CDR3 comprises 14 residues. The V and J ends lost 0 bases and 6 bases respectively, with 10 bases between them. CDR3 sequence (DNA): TGCGCCAGCAGCCAAGATTCAACCCGGGATACGCAGTATTTT. This codes for CASSQDSTRDTQYF.

In its sample, this clonotype was seen a few times. DNA of the CDR3: TGTGCCAGCAGTTCCCCTAGGGGGACTAGCGGGCCCTACGAGCAGTACTTC. Translating gives CASSSPRGTSGPYEQYF. The rearrangement links TRBV6-1 to TRBJ2-7; 12 bases map to TRBD2. Unmatched junction bases numbered 10, after V lost 5 bases and J lost 2 bases. Germline V CDR1 and CDR2: MNHNS, SASEGT. CDR3 length: 17 amino acids.

This clonotype was recorded many times. The rearrangement joins TRBV19 to TRBJ2-7; the D gene is possibly TRBD1 (6 bases). The CDR3 sequence is 12 residues long. Germline V gives CDR1 LNHDA, CDR2 SQIVND (reference sequence). Trimming shortened V by 9 bases and J by 4 bases, and 13 bases separated the two germline ends. The CDR3 here is CASSRGQYEQYF. DNA for the CDR3: TGTGCCAGCTCCAGGGGTCAATACGAGCAGTACTTC.

The chain is built from TRBV25-1 and TRBJ2-7, with D unresolved. The CDR3 totals 15 residues. Germline V gene lookup returns CDR1 MGHDK and CDR2 SYGVNS. V lost 1 base and J 0 bases, leaving 10 bases between the germline ends. The DNA of the CDR3 is TGTGCCAGCAGTGAATTGGCTGACACCTCCTACGAGCAGTACTTC. Amino acid sequence: CASSELADTSYEQYF.

This clonotype was detected many times. V gene TRBV20-1 combines with J gene TRBJ2-1; 7 positions agree with TRBD2. CDR1 is DFQATT and CDR2 is SNEGSKA in the germline V gene (reference sequence). V shed 2 bases and J 12 bases; nucleotides not matched to a gene: 10. This CDR3 has 13 residues. In DNA, the CDR3 is TGCAGTGCTAGATCCACGGCGGGAGTAGGGCAGTTCTTC. This sequence encodes CSARSTAGVGQFF.

The genes are TRBV29-1 and TRBJ2-6; D is ambiguous. CDR3 length: 14 amino acids. Germline loops: CDR1 SQVTM, CDR2 ANQGSEA. The V and J ends lost 7 bases and 4 bases respectively, with 14 bases between them. The CDR3 region has the DNA TGCAGCGCCACCCCGGTGACCGGGGCCAACGTCCTGACTTTC. It codes for CSATPVTGANVLTF.

This rearrangement joins TRBV10-3 to TRBJ2-3, with a weak D call TRBD2 (5 bases). Germline values: CDR1 ENHRY, CDR2 SYGVKD. V was clipped by 0 bases and J by 6 bases, with 7 bases between them. CDR3 size: 13 residues. CDR3 DNA: TGTGCCATCAGTGAGTCGGCTAGCGATACGCAGTATTTT. It translates to CAISESASDTQYF.

This clonotype was recorded many times. The V call is TRBV3-1, the J call TRBJ2-4; 7 bases line up with TRBD1. V shed 2 bases and J 0 bases; nucleotides not matched to a gene: 10. The CDR3 runs to 18 residues. The V gene's germline CDR1 is LGHDT and CDR2 YNNKEL (reference sequence). CDR3: CASSQRTGLNIAKNIQYF. In DNA, the CDR3 is TGTGCCAGCAGCCAAAGGACAGGACTCAACATAGCCAAAAACATTCAGTACTTC.

Regarding this clonotype: This may stem from a read error, because a much larger clone lies one nucleotide away. This CDR3 is missing its conserved last phenylalanine or tryptophan, likely due to a read error. The genes are TRBV6-2 or TRBV6-3 and TRBJ2-5; 8 bases are shared with TRBD2. This CDR3 spans 16 amino acids. Per the germline V gene, CDR1 is MNHEY and CDR2 is SVGEGT. V lost 4 bases, J lost 0 bases, and 7 bases stayed unmatched. The CDR3 DNA reads as TGTGCCAGCAGTTCCCCCGGCGGGGGGTACCAAGAGACCCAGTACTAC. Translating it yields CASSSPGGGYQETQYY.

In this sample, this clonotype turned up a few times. V gene TRBV20-1 combines with J gene TRBJ2-1; 11 bases line up with TRBD2. V was pared by 3 bases and J by 7 bases, with 14 bases of the junction left unmatched. Germline V gene lookup returns CDR1 DFQATT and CDR2 SNEGSKA (reference sequence). The CDR3 spans 17 residues. The CDR3 loop reads CSASQANSGRVLNEQFF. CDR3 nucleotide sequence: TGCAGTGCTAGTCAGGCTAATAGCGGGAGGGTGTTAAATGAGCAGTTCTTC.

This clonotype was observed at least ten times. This chain uses TRBV7-8 with TRBJ2-7, with 7 bases matching TRBD1. This CDR3 contains 15 residues. Per the germline V gene, CDR1 is SGHVS and CDR2 is FQNEAQ. The ends lost 1 base at V and 3 bases at J; junction bases unmatched: 6. The chain's CDR3 is CASSLGTGNYYEQYF. Written as DNA, the CDR3 is TGTGCCAGCAGCTTAGGGACAGGCAACTACTACGAGCAGTACTTC.

The chain joins TRBV7-9 to TRBJ1-1; D gene ambiguous. The germline V gene has CDR1 SEHNR and CDR2 FQNEAQ (reference sequence). This CDR3 region has 14 residues. Deletions cut 4 bases from V and 8 bases from J, with 17 bases between. CDR3: CASSSDAGRREAFF. CDR3 bases: TGTGCCAGCAGCTCAGATGCGGGCCGGCGAGAAGCTTTCTTT.

This clonotype was recorded at least ten times. The rearrangement joins TRBV10-3 to TRBJ2-3; perhaps TRBD2 as D (7 bases). The CDR3 is 14 amino acids. V dropped 10 bases and J dropped 1 base, with 15 bases sitting between them. The germline CDR1 and CDR2 sequences are ENHRY and SYGVKD. CDR3 sequence reads: CASRGGSGTDTQYF. The CDR3 region has the DNA TGTGCCAGTAGGGGGGGTTCGGGCACAGATACGCAGTATTTT.

This clonotype was picked up a small number of times. V is TRBV6-5 and J is TRBJ2-3; tentatively, D is TRBD2 (7 bases). Germline lookup yields CDR1 MNHEY and CDR2 SVGAGI. V was pared by 0 bases and J by 2 bases, with 9 bases between. The CDR3 spans 15 residues. CDR3: CASSYSGGHTDTQYF. CDR3 coding DNA: TGTGCCAGCAGTTACTCCGGGGGGCACACAGATACGCAGTATTTT.

This clonotype was detected many times. The rearrangement links TRBV7-9 to TRBJ1-5; tentatively, D is TRBD1 (5 bases). The germline gives CDR1 SEHNR, CDR2 FQNEAQ (reference sequence). Trimming removed 0 bases at V and 7 bases at J, with 10 bases between. CDR3 size: 14 residues. The CDR3 DNA is TGTGCCAGCAGCTTAGCAGGGGCGGAGCAGCCCCAGCATTTT. Amino acids: CASSLAGAEQPQHF.

This clonotype was recorded a few times. This chain uses TRBV12-3 or TRBV12-4 with TRBJ2-7, with TRBD1 matching over 10 bases. V trimming: 6 bases; J trimming: 6 bases; junction bases outside the gene matches: 11. The CDR3 is 15 residues long. CDR3 in amino acids: CASRASGTGAGEQYF. Here the CDR3 DNA reads TGTGCCAGCAGGGCCTCCGGGACAGGGGCTGGCGAGCAGTACTTC.

This clonotype appeared a few times. J is TRBJ1-6 and V is TRBV5-1, with D possibly being TRBD1 (6 bases). The CDR3 has 15 residues. Trimming left V 1 base short and J 14 bases short, with 19 bases between. CDR1 is SGHRS and CDR2 is YFSETQ in the germline V gene. The CDR3 sequence is CASSLTPGALGALHF. CDR3 coding DNA: TGCGCCAGCAGCTTGACCCCAGGGGCTCTCGGGGCCCTCCACTTT.